A single sample is the source of the 14 T cell receptor beta chains below, sequenced in a study of shared clonotypes between healthy human individuals. Profiled with immunoSEQ multiplex PCR; TCRdb holds only in-frame clones, not every one. Of fewer than 1.6 million clones listed, 97% to 99% were seen once; the top ten hold approximately 0.38%. Sequencing was carried out using naive CD4+ T cells sorted from blood. The subset: CD45RA+ positively selected. The receptors originated from a man in his thirties or forties in good health.

This CDR3 is CASSLLSSGNTIYF. The CDR3 DNA is TGTGCCAGCAGCTTGTTGAGCTCTGGAAACACCATATATTTT. The J gene is TRBJ1-3, the V gene TRBV5-6; D call uncertain. Trimming left V 1 base short and J 0 bases short, with 5 bases between. This CDR3 has 14 amino acids. Looked up from germline, CDR1 is SGHDT and CDR2 is YYEEEE.

The gene calls are TRBV5-1 and TRBJ2-5; 10 nucleotides line up with TRBD2. V lost 2 bases to trimming and J lost 4 bases; unmatched junction nucleotides: 5. CDR1 and CDR2 from the germline V gene are SGHRS and YFSETQ. The length of the CDR3 is 15 residues. CDR3: CASSFLAGETETQYF. CDR3 in DNA: TGCGCCAGCAGCTTTCTAGCGGGAGAGACAGAGACCCAGTACTTC.

The chain links TRBV6-1 to TRBJ2-7, with 8 bases identical to TRBD1. The CDR3 sequence is 15 residues long. CDR1 is MNHNS and CDR2 is SASEGT in the germline V gene. The J segment lost 0 bases and the V segment lost 7 bases, leaving 8 bases of the junction unmatched. The CDR3 sequence: CASTKDRVISYEQYF. The CDR3 DNA follows: TGTGCCAGCACCAAGGACAGGGTAATCTCCTACGAGCAGTACTTC.

In DNA, the CDR3 is TGTGCCAGCATCGGGACTAGCGGCCGCAGTCTGTTCTTC. Translation: CASIGTSGRSLFF. This rearrangement joins TRBV6-5 to TRBJ2-1; 11 positions agree with TRBD2. In germline, CDR1 is MNHEY, CDR2 SVGAGI. This CDR3 has 13 amino acids. Losses at the gene ends were 7 bases for V and 15 bases for J; bases not matched to a gene: 11.

This sequence joins TRBV10-3 and TRBJ2-7; D unresolved. Trimming shortened V by 6 bases and J by 0 bases, and 18 bases separated the two germline ends. The CDR3 has 16 amino acids. CDR1 is ENHRY and CDR2 is SYGVKD in the germline V gene. This chain's CDR3 is CAIRPTLVSNSYEQYF. CDR3 nucleotides: TGTGCCATCAGACCTACCCTAGTAAGTAACTCCTACGAGCAGTACTTC.

The chain links TRBV7-2 to TRBJ2-7; D unresolved. V was clipped by 3 bases and J by 7 bases, with 16 bases between them. Germline loops: CDR1 SGHTA, CDR2 FQGNSA. CDR3 length: 14 amino acids. The DNA for the CDR3 is TGTGCCAGCAGCTTTATCGACTCCGTACGAGAGCAGTACTTC. This encodes CASSFIDSVREQYF.

The chain combines TRBV6-1 with TRBJ2-1; TRBD2 matches at 13 bases. Germline values: CDR1 MNHNS, CDR2 SASEGT. With 4 bases clipped from V and 0 bases from J, the junction kept 6 bases outside the gene matches. The CDR3 sequence is 18 residues long. The CDR3 DNA reads TGTGCCAGCAGTGTTGTGGGACTAGCGGGAATCTCCTACAATGAGCAGTTCTTC. It yields the protein CASSVVGLAGISYNEQFF.

The chain has TRBV23-1 and TRBJ1-2, with D possibly TRBD1 on 6 matching bases. TRBV23-1 is an ORF; its function is uncertain. The CDR3 runs 17 residues. V was pared by 10 bases and J by 1 base, with 25 bases between. CDR3 loop: CAIHLGGPGHLNYGYTF. Here the CDR3 DNA reads TGCGCCATCCACCTAGGGGGGCCGGGACACCTTAACTATGGCTACACCTTC.

The chain uses TRBV7-2 and TRBJ2-7, with D unresolved. The CDR3 is 12 residues long. Germline V gives CDR1 SGHTA, CDR2 FQGNSA. V lost 0 bases and J lost 6, with 6 bases in between. The DNA for the CDR3 is TGTGCCAGCAGCTTAGCGAGAGGCGAGCAGTACTTC. Translating it yields CASSLARGEQYF.

This clone was seen once. The genes are TRBV2 and TRBJ1-5; tentatively, D is TRBD1 (5 bases). The CDR3 covers 14 residues. Germline CDR1 and CDR2: SNHLY and FYNNEI. The V and J ends lost 7 bases and 2 bases respectively, with 12 bases between them. This chain's CDR3 is CASTLDRGNQPQHF. The CDR3 nucleotides read TGTGCCAGCACCCTAGACAGAGGCAATCAGCCCCAGCATTTT. Combining the CDR3 with reference TRBV2 and TRBJ1-5 gives the whole variable domain EPEVTQTPSHQVTQMGQEVILRCVPISNHLYFYWYRQILGQKVEFLVSFYNNEISEKSEIFDDQFSVERPDGSNFTLKIRSTKLEDSAMYFCASTLDRGNQPQHFGDGTRLSIL.

V and J are TRBV10-2 and TRBJ2-4; D unresolved. There are 13 residues in the CDR3. V shed 2 bases and J shed 15 bases, with 17 bases lying between them. Germline loops: CDR1 WSHSY, CDR2 SAAADI. The CDR3, as DNA: TGCGCCAGCAGTGAGCCCGACCGCGGCGCTGGGTACTTC. This translates into CASSEPDRGAGYF.

This rearrangement joins TRBV7-9 to TRBJ1-1, with 8 bases lining up with TRBD1. The germline gives CDR1 SEHNR, CDR2 FQNEAQ (reference sequence). Losses at the gene ends were 4 bases for V and 6 bases for J; bases not matched to a gene: 13. The CDR3 is made up of 16 amino acids. DNA of the CDR3: TGTGCCAGCAGCTCCGGTAGGACAGGGAGTCACGCTGAAGCTTTCTTT. This encodes CASSSGRTGSHAEAFF. Using reference TRBV7-9 and TRBJ1-1 for the parts outside the CDR3, the full variable domain is DTGVSQNPRHKITKRGQNVTFRCDPISEHNRLYWYRQTLGQGPEFLTYFQNEAQLEKSRLLSDRFSAERPKGSFSTLEIQRTEQGDSAMYLCASSSGRTGSHAEAFFGQGTRLTVV.

The V gene is TRBV5-5, the J gene TRBJ1-4; no firm D call. V dropped 2 bases and J dropped 6 bases, with 11 bases sitting between them. This CDR3 is 14 amino acids long. Germline V lookup: CDR1 SGHKS, CDR2 YYEKEE (reference sequence). CDR3 loop: CASSFIPGDEKLFF. The CDR3 nucleotides read TGTGCCAGCAGCTTTATTCCCGGTGATGAAAAACTGTTTTTT.

This clone was observed a single time. CDR3 residues: CASSLKWAVVGYNEQFF. Written as DNA, the CDR3 is TGTGCCAGCAGCTTAAAGTGGGCGGTCGTTGGCTACAATGAGCAGTTCTTC. The rearrangement uses TRBV7-2 and TRBJ2-1; D uncertain. The germline gives CDR1 SGHTA, CDR2 FQGNSA. This CDR3 spans 17 amino acids. Trimming took off 2 bases at V and 3 bases at J, with 17 bases between the two ends.